Listed below are T cell receptor beta chains from one sample, sequenced in a study of T cell repertoires in cytomegalovirus infection. TCRdb reprocessed the reads with MiXCR, giving one entry per CDR3 protein. Here the sample spans 200,000 to 300,000 distinct CDR3 sequences, more than 9% being singletons. Source material: PBMCs. The receptors were gathered from a human donor in good health (CMV status not recorded). Some clones in this sample may be carry-over from other donors' samples. Both conserved end residues are part of each CDR3. Each record gives: D gene, J gene, clone size, CDR3 length, V gene, CDR3 DNA, CDR3 protein. The D gene is left open where the match is weak. Some rows have no size entry. The others give once, few or many, or a class for an expanded clone.

d_call: .; j_call: TRBJ1-1; clone_size: .; cdr3_length: 13; v_call: TRBV29-1; cdr3_nt: TGCAGCGTTGAGAAGACAGTGAACACTGAAGCTTTCTTT; cdr3_aa: CSVEKTVNTEAFF
d_call: .; j_call: TRBJ1-1; clone_size: many; cdr3_length: 14; v_call: TRBV7-2; cdr3_nt: TGTGCCAGCAGCGAAGAACCAGGGAACACTGAAGCTTTCTTT; cdr3_aa: CASSEEPGNTEAFF
d_call: TRBD1; j_call: TRBJ2-2; clone_size: many; cdr3_length: 16; v_call: TRBV29-1; cdr3_nt: TGCAGCGACCGGCCCTGCGGGACAGGGGGGACCGGGGAGCTGTTTTTT; cdr3_aa: CSDRPCGTGGTGELFF
d_call: TRBD1; j_call: TRBJ1-5; clone_size: .; cdr3_length: 16; v_call: TRBV20-1; cdr3_nt: TGCAGTGCTAGAGATTCCCAGGGGGCAAGCAATCAGCCCCAGCATTTT; cdr3_aa: CSARDSQGASNQPQHF
d_call: .; j_call: TRBJ1-1; clone_size: many; cdr3_length: 14; v_call: TRBV7-8; cdr3_nt: TGTGCCAGCAGCTTTAGAGGGATGAACACTGAAGCTTTCTTT; cdr3_aa: CASSFRGMNTEAFF
d_call: TRBD2; j_call: TRBJ2-1; clone_size: few; cdr3_length: 17; v_call: TRBV2; cdr3_nt: TGTGCCAGCAGTGAAGGGGGAGCGGGAGGGCCGCAAAATGAGCAGTTCTTC; cdr3_aa: CASSEGGAGGPQNEQFF
d_call: .; j_call: TRBJ2-3; clone_size: .; cdr3_length: 14; v_call: TRBV5-1; cdr3_nt: TGCACCAGCATCCCTTGGGACTCCTCGGATACGCAGTATTTT; cdr3_aa: CTSIPWDSSDTQYF
d_call: TRBD2; j_call: TRBJ2-7; clone_size: .; cdr3_length: 18; v_call: TRBV19; cdr3_nt: TGTGCCAGTAGTATAGAAAGCGGGAGGGGCTTCACCGACTACGAGCAGTACTTC; cdr3_aa: CASSIESGRGFTDYEQYF
d_call: TRBD2; j_call: TRBJ2-3; clone_size: once; cdr3_length: 15; v_call: TRBV11-2; cdr3_nt: TGTGCCAGCAGCGCACGACTAGCGGGGTCAGATACGCAGTATTTT; cdr3_aa: CASSARLAGSDTQYF
d_call: .; j_call: TRBJ2-5; clone_size: .; cdr3_length: 16; v_call: TRBV11-2; cdr3_nt: TGTGCCAGCAGTCAGATAGGGCGACTAGGCCAAGAGACCCAGTACTTC; cdr3_aa: CASSQIGRLGQETQYF
d_call: TRBD1; j_call: TRBJ1-2; clone_size: .; cdr3_length: 14; v_call: TRBV6-2/TRBV6-3; cdr3_nt: TGTGCCAGCAGTTACTTCGGGACAGGGGTCGGCTACACCTTC; cdr3_aa: CASSYFGTGVGYTF
d_call: .; j_call: TRBJ2-5; clone_size: few; cdr3_length: 16; v_call: TRBV28; cdr3_nt: TGTGCCAGCACCCCACTGGAGCGACGGCCCCGGGCGACCCAGTACTTC; cdr3_aa: CASTPLERRPRATQYF
d_call: .; j_call: TRBJ1-1; clone_size: .; cdr3_length: 15; v_call: TRBV5-1; cdr3_nt: TGCGCCAGCAGCTTGGCCGACGGACAGAACACTGAAGCTTTCTTT; cdr3_aa: CASSLADGQNTEAFF
d_call: .; j_call: TRBJ2-3; clone_size: many; cdr3_length: 11; v_call: TRBV7-2; cdr3_nt: TGTGCCAGCAGCCTCGCGAATACGCAGTATTTT; cdr3_aa: CASSLANTQYF
d_call: TRBD1; j_call: TRBJ1-1; clone_size: .; cdr3_length: 15; v_call: TRBV20-1; cdr3_nt: TGCAGTGCTAGAGAGACAGGGGGTTTGAACACTGAAGCTTTCTTT; cdr3_aa: CSARETGGLNTEAFF
d_call: .; j_call: TRBJ1-3; clone_size: many; cdr3_length: 16; v_call: TRBV7-2; cdr3_nt: TGTGCCAGCAGCTTAGGTGGGGGGAACTCTGGAAACACCATATATTTT; cdr3_aa: CASSLGGGNSGNTIYF
d_call: .; j_call: TRBJ1-3; clone_size: many; cdr3_length: 17; v_call: TRBV4-1; cdr3_nt: TGCGCCAGCAGCCAAGAGGGAAGGTTAATCTCTGGAAACACCATATATTTT; cdr3_aa: CASSQEGRLISGNTIYF
d_call: .; j_call: TRBJ2-2; clone_size: few; cdr3_length: 15; v_call: TRBV14; cdr3_nt: TGTGCCAGCAGCCAAGCCGGCAGAGGTACCGGGGAGCTGTTTTTT; cdr3_aa: CASSQAGRGTGELFF
d_call: TRBD1; j_call: TRBJ2-2; clone_size: .; cdr3_length: 12; v_call: TRBV29-1; cdr3_nt: TGCAGCGCCGGGGACAGGTCGGTGGAGCTGTTTTTT; cdr3_aa: CSAGDRSVELFF
d_call: TRBD2; j_call: TRBJ2-5; clone_size: many; cdr3_length: 16; v_call: TRBV7-2; cdr3_nt: TGTGCCAGCAGCTTAGCTAGCGGGGGCTCCCAAGAGACCCAGTACTTC; cdr3_aa: CASSLASGGSQETQYF
d_call: TRBD1; j_call: TRBJ2-1; clone_size: many; cdr3_length: 14; v_call: TRBV19; cdr3_nt: TGTGCCAGTAGATGGGGACAGGGGTTGGGTGAGCAGTTCTTC; cdr3_aa: CASRWGQGLGEQFF
d_call: .; j_call: TRBJ2-2; clone_size: many; cdr3_length: 16; v_call: TRBV7-2; cdr3_nt: TGTGCCAGCAGACAAGCAGGGAGGCGGAACACCGGGGAGCTGTTTTTT; cdr3_aa: CASRQAGRRNTGELFF
d_call: TRBD1; j_call: TRBJ2-7; clone_size: few; cdr3_length: 14; v_call: TRBV29-1; cdr3_nt: TGCAGCGTCATCCGGGGGACAGGGAGCTACGAGCAGTACTTC; cdr3_aa: CSVIRGTGSYEQYF
d_call: TRBD2; j_call: TRBJ2-1; clone_size: few; cdr3_length: 17; v_call: TRBV7-2; cdr3_nt: TGTGCCAGCAGCTTAGAAGGGACGGGAGGGCCTCTCAATGAGCAGTTCTTC; cdr3_aa: CASSLEGTGGPLNEQFF
d_call: .; j_call: TRBJ2-3; clone_size: few; cdr3_length: 14; v_call: TRBV19; cdr3_nt: TGTGCCAGTACCGGGGGGCGCGGAGCAGATACGCAGTATTTT; cdr3_aa: CASTGGRGADTQYF
d_call: .; j_call: TRBJ1-5; clone_size: many; cdr3_length: 14; v_call: TRBV7-2; cdr3_nt: TGTGCCAGCAGCTTGGACTTCGAGAATCAGCCCCAGCATTTT; cdr3_aa: CASSLDFENQPQHF
d_call: .; j_call: TRBJ2-7; clone_size: many; cdr3_length: 13; v_call: TRBV12-3/TRBV12-4; cdr3_nt: TGTGCCAGGAGGCGCGGAGGAACCTACGAGCAGTACTTC; cdr3_aa: CARRRGGTYEQYF
d_call: TRBD2; j_call: TRBJ2-3; clone_size: many; cdr3_length: 16; v_call: TRBV6-1; cdr3_nt: TGTGCCAGCACCAAGACTAGCGGGGGGCCCTCAGATACGCAGTATTTT; cdr3_aa: CASTKTSGGPSDTQYF
d_call: .; j_call: TRBJ1-4; clone_size: few; cdr3_length: 14; v_call: TRBV7-9; cdr3_nt: TGTGCCAGCTCTCGGCCCCAGAGCAATGAAAAACTGTTTTTT; cdr3_aa: CASSRPQSNEKLFF
d_call: .; j_call: TRBJ1-1; clone_size: many; cdr3_length: 14; v_call: TRBV12-3/TRBV12-4; cdr3_nt: TGTGCCAGCAGTTTAATGGCGGGGAACACTGAAGCTTTCTTT; cdr3_aa: CASSLMAGNTEAFF
d_call: .; j_call: TRBJ1-4; clone_size: many; cdr3_length: 13; v_call: TRBV7-2; cdr3_nt: TGTGCCAGCAGCTCCAACAGGAAGGAAAAACTGTTTTTT; cdr3_aa: CASSSNRKEKLFF
d_call: TRBD1; j_call: TRBJ2-1; clone_size: many; cdr3_length: 15; v_call: TRBV7-3; cdr3_nt: TGTGCCAGCAGCCCCCGGGGGACAGGGGGCAATGAGCAGTTCTTC; cdr3_aa: CASSPRGTGGNEQFF
d_call: .; j_call: TRBJ2-3; clone_size: .; cdr3_length: 13; v_call: TRBV7-2; cdr3_nt: TGTGCCAGCAGATTAGGGGGAAAGGATACGCAGTATTTT; cdr3_aa: CASRLGGKDTQYF
d_call: .; j_call: TRBJ1-1; clone_size: many; cdr3_length: 11; v_call: TRBV6-1; cdr3_nt: TGTGCCAGCGGAACAGGGCATGAAGCTTTCTTT; cdr3_aa: CASGTGHEAFF
d_call: .; j_call: TRBJ1-2; clone_size: many; cdr3_length: 14; v_call: TRBV7-2; cdr3_nt: TGTGCCAGCAGCTTAGTGGGCGGGGCCGATGGCTACACCTTC; cdr3_aa: CASSLVGGADGYTF
d_call: .; j_call: TRBJ2-7; clone_size: many; cdr3_length: 14; v_call: TRBV20-1; cdr3_nt: TGCAGTGCTAGAGGGAAAACAGACTCCTACGAGCAGTACTTC; cdr3_aa: CSARGKTDSYEQYF
d_call: .; j_call: TRBJ2-3; clone_size: .; cdr3_length: 14; v_call: TRBV12-3/TRBV12-4; cdr3_nt: TGTGCCACCCGAAACAGGGATGGAGCAGATACGCAGTATTTT; cdr3_aa: CATRNRDGADTQYF
d_call: TRBD1; j_call: TRBJ1-1; clone_size: .; cdr3_length: 13; v_call: TRBV7-9; cdr3_nt: TGTGCCAGCAGCCAGGGGGAGTACACTGAAGCTTTCTTT; cdr3_aa: CASSQGEYTEAFF
d_call: .; j_call: TRBJ2-1; clone_size: .; cdr3_length: 13; v_call: TRBV6-2/TRBV6-3; cdr3_nt: TGTGCCAGCAGTTACGGGGTGACTACGGAGCAGTTCTTC; cdr3_aa: CASSYGVTTEQFF
d_call: .; j_call: TRBJ2-3; clone_size: .; cdr3_length: 16; v_call: TRBV2; cdr3_nt: TGTGCCAGCAGTGAAGGAGTTAGCGGAAGCACAGATACGCAGTATTTT; cdr3_aa: CASSEGVSGSTDTQYF
d_call: .; j_call: TRBJ2-1; clone_size: few; cdr3_length: 14; v_call: TRBV27; cdr3_nt: TGTGCCAGCAGCAGGGCGAGCTCCTACAATGAGCAGTTCTTC; cdr3_aa: CASSRASSYNEQFF
d_call: .; j_call: TRBJ2-7; clone_size: many; cdr3_length: 13; v_call: TRBV7-2; cdr3_nt: TGTGCCAGCAGCTTCCGACAGCCCTACGAGCAGTACTTC; cdr3_aa: CASSFRQPYEQYF
d_call: TRBD2; j_call: TRBJ2-1; clone_size: .; cdr3_length: 18; v_call: TRBV4-2; cdr3_nt: TGTGCCAGCAGCCAAGGGGGGGAAGCGGGGGGGTCTATGGATGAGCAGTTCTTC; cdr3_aa: CASSQGGEAGGSMDEQFF
d_call: TRBD2; j_call: TRBJ2-7; clone_size: few; cdr3_length: 13; v_call: TRBV6-6; cdr3_nt: TGTGCCAGCAGTTCCCTGACTAGCGGCGAGCAGTACTTC; cdr3_aa: CASSSLTSGEQYF
d_call: .; j_call: TRBJ2-5; clone_size: .; cdr3_length: 15; v_call: TRBV29-1; cdr3_nt: TGCAGCGTTGATAGCATGGGGGGGGCTCAAGAGACCCAGTACTTC; cdr3_aa: CSVDSMGGAQETQYF
d_call: .; j_call: TRBJ1-6; clone_size: many; cdr3_length: 15; v_call: TRBV19; cdr3_nt: TGTGCCAGTAGTATTCTAGAGCACACCAATTCACCCCTCCACTTT; cdr3_aa: CASSILEHTNSPLHF
d_call: .; j_call: TRBJ1-1; clone_size: many; cdr3_length: 17; v_call: TRBV7-6; cdr3_nt: TGTGCCAGCAGCTTAGGCGCCAGGGCTTCGATGAACACTGAAGCTTTCTTT; cdr3_aa: CASSLGARASMNTEAFF
d_call: .; j_call: TRBJ2-7; clone_size: many; cdr3_length: 15; v_call: TRBV7-2; cdr3_nt: TGTGCCAGCAGCTTAGCTTGGGCGGGAATGCGGGAGCAGTACTTC; cdr3_aa: CASSLAWAGMREQYF
d_call: .; j_call: TRBJ1-3; clone_size: many; cdr3_length: 15; v_call: TRBV12-3/TRBV12-4; cdr3_nt: TGTGCCAGCAGAGACCTTGACAGGACCACCAACACCATATATTTT; cdr3_aa: CASRDLDRTTNTIYF
d_call: TRBD2; j_call: TRBJ2-5; clone_size: .; cdr3_length: 16; v_call: TRBV28; cdr3_nt: TGTGCCAGCAGTTTCTCTAGCGGGAGACGAATCCAGACCCAGTACTTC; cdr3_aa: CASSFSSGRRIQTQYF
d_call: TRBD1; j_call: TRBJ2-2; clone_size: .; cdr3_length: 16; v_call: TRBV7-2; cdr3_nt: TGTGCCAGCAGCCCCGGACAGGGGGGCTTCACCGGGGAGCTGTTTTTT; cdr3_aa: CASSPGQGGFTGELFF
d_call: TRBD2; j_call: TRBJ2-1; clone_size: many; cdr3_length: 16; v_call: TRBV7-9; cdr3_nt: TGTGCCAGCAGCCCTCCGGGTAGCGGGAGGAATAATGAGCAGTTCTTC; cdr3_aa: CASSPPGSGRNNEQFF
d_call: .; j_call: TRBJ2-7; clone_size: many; cdr3_length: 12; v_call: TRBV7-2; cdr3_nt: TGTGCCAGCAGCCCAGGGACTCACGAGCAGTACTTC; cdr3_aa: CASSPGTHEQYF
d_call: TRBD2; j_call: TRBJ2-1; clone_size: .; cdr3_length: 16; v_call: TRBV15; cdr3_nt: TGTGCCACCAGCAGAGATCTGGGCGGGAGCTACAATGAGCAGTTCTTC; cdr3_aa: CATSRDLGGSYNEQFF
d_call: TRBD2; j_call: TRBJ2-5; clone_size: .; cdr3_length: 16; v_call: TRBV20-1; cdr3_nt: TGCAGTGCTAGAGCGGGACTAGCGGGAGGGCAAGAGACCCAGTACTTC; cdr3_aa: CSARAGLAGGQETQYF
d_call: TRBD2; j_call: TRBJ2-7; clone_size: few; cdr3_length: 17; v_call: TRBV6-2/TRBV6-3; cdr3_nt: TGTGCCAGCAGATCCTATTGGGCCTCGGGGGGTCAATACGAGCAGTACTTC; cdr3_aa: CASRSYWASGGQYEQYF
d_call: .; j_call: TRBJ2-3; clone_size: few; cdr3_length: 15; v_call: TRBV29-1; cdr3_nt: TGCAGCGTTGCTCTGGCCTCTATGGGGACAGATACGCAGTATTTT; cdr3_aa: CSVALASMGTDTQYF
d_call: .; j_call: TRBJ2-6; clone_size: many; cdr3_length: 15; v_call: TRBV5-6; cdr3_nt: TGTGCCAGCAGCCCTGAGGGTTCTGGGGCCAACGTCCTGACTTTC; cdr3_aa: CASSPEGSGANVLTF
d_call: .; j_call: TRBJ1-1; clone_size: few; cdr3_length: 15; v_call: TRBV5-5; cdr3_nt: TGTGCCAGCAGCTTGGCCGGCGGAGGGGTCACTGAAGCTTTCTTT; cdr3_aa: CASSLAGGGVTEAFF
d_call: .; j_call: TRBJ2-4; clone_size: few; cdr3_length: 14; v_call: TRBV28; cdr3_nt: TGTGCCATTGTCGGAGGGGGGAACAAAAACATTCAGTACTTC; cdr3_aa: CAIVGGGNKNIQYF